The clone carrying this T cell receptor beta chain came up once. Its matching antigen is unknown. This entry is derived from a study of OX40 agonist ivuxolimab in advanced cancers. About the study: The mean age was approximately 60 years, ranging from roughly 23 to 79, with around four fifths of participants male. Antecedent anti-PD-1, anti-PD-L1 or anti-CTLA-4 therapy was permissible, with 30% to 50% having received some. There were three patients with partial responses, one having hepatocellular carcinoma and two cutaneous melanoma. Findings and caveats of the study: Partial responders dosed at 0.1-3.0 mg/kg displayed clonal expansion ranking among the lowest.

The CDR3 is 14 amino acids. The germline V gene has CDR1 MNHGY and CDR2 SVAAGI. The V end lost 4 bases, the J end lost 5 bases, and 11 bases lay between the germline ends. Sequenced by immunoSEQ multiplex PCR; TCRdb stores in-frame clones only, minus some. The table lists about 46,000 clones, roughly four fifths of them singletons. The sample was CD4+ or CD8+ T cells sorted from blood, taken in a trial of the OX40 agonist ivuxolimab. The chain has TRBV6-9 and TRBJ2-2; unclear D gene. The clonotype comes from an adult with an advanced solid tumor such as melanoma, head and neck, liver or kidney cancer. CDR3 region: CASSSGAPTGELFF. CDR3 nucleotides: TGTGCCAGCAGTTCCGGAGCGCCGACCGGGGAGCTGTTTTTT.